This T cell receptor (beta chain) was obtained from a study of spatial heterogeneity in lung cancer. The overall study: The study consistently detected more beta-chain than alpha-chain sequences. Study observations and caveats: Resection blood, more than follow-up blood, showed ubiquitous expanded tumor TCRs.

A note on this clonotype: Its antigen is undetermined.

Stated time point: sample taken at primary tumor resection. Samples came from 65 to 75 TRACERx patients with untreated early-stage lung cancer. Without sorting, whole RNA was sequenced from tumor, nontumor lung or frozen PBMC. MiXCR, applied by TCRdb to the 5' RACE reads, yields one record per CDR3 protein. Of 90,000 to 95,000 distinct CDR3 sequences listed, approximately 12% are singletons. Specimen: PBMCs, collected at surgery. This TCR came from a male donor with early-stage non-small cell lung cancer.

The CDR3 sequence is CSARASENTGELFF. CDR3 nucleotides: TGCAGTGCTAGAGCCAGCGAGAACACCGGGGAGCTGTTTTTT. The genes are TRBV20-1 and TRBJ2-2, with D unclear. The CDR3 has 14 residues. The V gene's germline CDR1 is DFQATT and CDR2 SNEGSKA (reference sequence). Trimming removed 1 base from V and 1 base from J, with 7 bases in between.